The 22 T cell receptor beta chains below come from one sample, sequenced in a study of blood T cell repertoires in COVID-19. Assay: immunoSEQ multiplex PCR; the TCRdb copy retains only in-frame clones and omits some. This table holds 250,000 to 300,000 clones, around 88% found once. Sequenced input: peripheral blood. These receptors all stem from a woman aged 65 to 85 with COVID-19, enrolled during active disease.

As for this clone: Distinct nucleotide sequences in the sample also encode this CDR3. The rearrangement uses TRBV10-3 and TRBJ1-2, with TRBD1 matching over 7 bases. CDR3 length: 13 amino acids. Per germline, CDR1 ENHRY and CDR2 SYGVKD. Germline trimming cut 4 bases from V and 4 bases from J; bases unmatched to any gene: 3. The CDR3 protein is CAISGQGGYGYTF. For the CDR3, the DNA is TGTGCCATCAGTGGACAGGGCGGCTATGGCTACACCTTC.

The chain carries TRBV5-8 and TRBJ1-1; 7 bases map to TRBD1. The CDR3 is 13 amino acids. Trimming took 8 bases from V and 1 from J; bases not matched to a gene: 5. The V gene's germline CDR1 is SGHTS and CDR2 YDEGEE. The CDR3 DNA is TGTGCCAGTAACAGGGGAACGAACACTGAAGCTTTCTTT. Its translation: CASNRGTNTEAFF.

The rearrangement links TRBV27 to TRBJ1-5; D perhaps matches TRBD1 (6 bases). This CDR3 contains 15 residues. V gave up 2 bases and J gave up 5 bases, with 13 bases separating them. CDR1 MNHEY and CDR2 SMNVEV come from the germline V gene (reference sequence). The CDR3 nucleotides read TGTGCCAGCAGTTTAGAGAGGGGGTTTTATCAGCCCCAGCATTTT. Its translation: CASSLERGFYQPQHF.

The chain links TRBV11-2 to TRBJ2-6, with unresolved D. Trimming cost V 2 bases and J 1 base, with 9 bases left between them. The CDR3 contains 16 residues. Germline V gene lookup returns CDR1 SGHAT and CDR2 FQNNGV. CDR3 nucleotides: TGTGCCAGCAGCTTAAGGTGGAGATCTGGGGCCAACGTCCTGACTTTC. This sequence encodes CASSLRWRSGANVLTF.

Here the CDR3 reads CASRRDQGSGEQFF. The DNA for the CDR3 is TGTGCCAGCAGACGAGACCAGGGGAGTGGTGAGCAGTTCTTC. The gene calls are TRBV5-5 and TRBJ2-1; D might be TRBD1 (6 bases). Trimming pared 5 bases from V and 9 bases from J, leaving 18 bases between. This CDR3 is built from 14 residues. CDR1 is SGHKS and CDR2 is YYEKEE in the germline V gene (reference sequence).

This clone was recorded a few times. V is TRBV14 and J is TRBJ1-1; D gene uncertain. The CDR3 runs 12 residues. Germline CDR1 SGHDN, CDR2 FVKESK. Between the trimmed V and J ends, which lost 2 bases and 8 bases, there was a span of 9 bases. The CDR3 coding sequence is TGTGCCAGCAGCCAAAACCGGAGGGAAGCTTTCTTT. Translating it yields CASSQNRREAFF. Combining the CDR3 with reference TRBV14 and TRBJ1-1 gives the whole variable domain EAGVTQFPSHSVIEKGQTVTLRCDPISGHDNLYWYRRVMGKEIKFLLHFVKESKQDESGMPNNRFLAERTGGTYSTLKVQPAELEDSGVYFCASSQNRREAFFGQGTRLTVV.

V is TRBV3-1 (or the pseudogene TRBV3-2) and J is TRBJ1-6; no reliable D call. Germline values: CDR1 LGHDT, CDR2 YNNKEL (reference sequence). V was cut by 0 bases and J by 3 bases, with 9 bases left in between. The CDR3 is 16 amino acids. Written as DNA, the CDR3 is TGTGCCAGCAGCCAAGATCGCGGAGACTATAATTCACCCCTCCACTTT. Protein product: CASSQDRGDYNSPLHF.

The chain recombines TRBV19 with TRBJ1-3; 9 bases are shared with TRBD1. Germline CDR1 is LNHDA and CDR2 is SQIVND (reference sequence). This CDR3 spans 15 amino acids. V shed 3 bases and J 3 bases; nucleotides not matched to a gene: 3. CDR3 nucleotides: TGTGCCAGTAGTATGGGGACAGGGAGTGGAAACACCATATATTTT. This gives the protein CASSMGTGSGNTIYF.

V usage is TRBV10-3 and J usage is TRBJ2-7; the match to TRBD2 covers 7 bases. The length of the CDR3 is 15 residues. Germline CDR1 is ENHRY and CDR2 is SYGVKD. J gave up 2 bases and V 2 bases, and 6 bases lay outside the gene matches. As DNA, the CDR3 is TGTGCCATCAGTGAGGGGGGAGGGGCCCCCTACGAGCAGTACTTC. It is translated as CAISEGGGAPYEQYF.

The gene calls are TRBV5-5 and TRBJ1-5, with 7 positions matching TRBD1. Germline assignment: CDR1 SGHKS and CDR2 YYEKEE (reference sequence). V trimming: 4 bases; J trimming: 2 bases; junction bases outside the gene matches: 15. The CDR3 spans 18 residues. The CDR3 loop reads CASSPRFGGGAGNQPQHF. In nucleotides, the CDR3 is TGTGCCAGCAGCCCACGGTTTGGAGGGGGCGCGGGCAATCAGCCCCAGCATTTT.

The V call is TRBV4-3, the J call TRBJ1-6; 8 positions match TRBD1. Per the germline V gene, CDR1 is LGHNA and CDR2 is YSLEER. V gave up 4 bases and J gave up 14 bases; unmatched junction bases: 10. The CDR3 is 14 amino acids. CDR3 coding DNA: TGCGCCAGCAGCCGAGCGGACAGGGTGGGTTCCCTCCACTTT. It yields the protein CASSRADRVGSLHF.

This clone was observed a handful of times. This chain connects TRBV9 to TRBJ1-6, with TRBD1 matching over 8 bases. The CDR3 sequence is 15 residues long. V shed 0 bases, J shed 9 bases, and the junction held 5 bases outside the gene matches. Germline CDR1 SGDLS, CDR2 YYNGEE. CDR3 amino acids: CASSVGTGLSSPLHF. CDR3 coding DNA: TGTGCCAGCAGCGTAGGGACAGGGCTGAGTTCACCCCTCCACTTT.

This rearrangement joins TRBV11-2 to TRBJ2-2, with 10 bases identical to TRBD2. The germline V gene encodes CDR1 SGHAT and CDR2 FQNNGV. The CDR3 covers 16 residues. Losses at the gene ends were 3 bases for V and 2 bases for J; bases not matched to a gene: 3. For the CDR3, the DNA is TGTGCCAGCAGCTTCCTAGCGGGGGCCAACACCGGGGAGCTGTTTTTT. Amino acid sequence: CASSFLAGANTGELFF. Full variable domain (missing parts from reference TRBV11-2 and TRBJ2-2): EAGVAQSPRYKIIEKRQSVAFWCNPISGHATLYWYQQILGQGPKLLIQFQNNGVVDDSQLPKDRFSAERLKGVDSTLKIQPAKLEDSAVYLCASSFLAGANTGELFFGEGSRLTVL.

V gene TRBV6-1 combines with J gene TRBJ1-6, with 9 nucleotides matching TRBD1. V lost 4 bases and J lost 4; bases outside the gene matches: 5. This CDR3 is built from 16 residues. Germline assignment: CDR1 MNHNS and CDR2 SASEGT. CDR3 nucleotides: TGTGCCAGCAGTGGTGGACAGGGGTTATATAATTCACCCCTCCACTTT. It specifies CASSGGQGLYNSPLHF.

This chain joins TRBV6-5 and TRBJ1-2; D is possibly TRBD1 (5 bases). The germline V gene encodes CDR1 MNHEY and CDR2 SVGAGI. This CDR3 has 14 amino acids. Trimming removed 9 bases at V and 7 bases at J, with 21 bases between. The CDR3 spells CASKKGFITRGYTF. The CDR3, as DNA: TGTGCCAGTAAGAAGGGGTTTATTACGCGTGGCTACACCTTC.

V and J are TRBV5-1 and TRBJ2-7; D is possibly TRBD2 (6 bases). The CDR3 spans 14 residues. Germline CDR1 and CDR2: SGHRS and YFSETQ. The V gene lost 2 bases and the J gene lost 4 bases, with 13 bases spanning the gap. This CDR3 is CASSFWRGSYEQYF. The CDR3 nucleotides are TGCGCCAGCAGCTTTTGGCGGGGAAGTTACGAGCAGTACTTC.

The chain carries TRBV7-2 and TRBJ2-1; 10 bases line up with TRBD2. The ends lost 5 bases at V and 4 bases at J; junction bases unmatched: 5. Germline-derived CDR1 and CDR2 are SGHTA and FQGNSA. The CDR3 spans 15 residues. The chain's CDR3 is CASSLSGGYYNEQFF. The CDR3, as DNA: TGTGCCAGCAGCCTTAGCGGGGGGTATTACAATGAGCAGTTCTTC.

This clone occurred a few times. The chain has TRBV7-9 and TRBJ2-3, with D maybe TRBD2 (6 bases). The ends were cut back, 1 base at V and 5 bases at J, with 13 bases in the middle. CDR1 is SEHNR and CDR2 is FQNEAQ in the germline V gene (reference sequence). The CDR3 is 15 residues long. The CDR3, as DNA: TGTGCCAGCAGCTTAGGTTTGCGGGATTTAGATACGCAGTATTTT. Translation gives CASSLGLRDLDTQYF.

CDR3 in amino acids: CASSSTSTDTQYF. CDR3 in DNA: TGTGCCAGCAGCTCAACTAGCACAGATACGCAGTATTTT. The rearrangement joins TRBV7-2 to TRBJ2-3; no definite D call. Germline V gene lookup returns CDR1 SGHTA and CDR2 FQGNSA. The CDR3 has 13 residues. V lost 4 bases, J lost 0 bases, and 5 bases lay in between.

The chain links TRBV5-1 to TRBJ2-1, with D possibly being TRBD2 (7 bases). Between the trimmed V and J ends, which lost 6 bases and 7 bases, there was a span of 20 bases. Germline lookup yields CDR1 SGHRS and CDR2 YFSETQ. The CDR3 spans 15 residues. CDR3 DNA: TGCGCCAGCACGAGGCTTCCGGGGGGCGAAAATGAGCAGTTCTTC. It yields the protein CASTRLPGGENEQFF.

This clone has more than one count but fewer than ten. The J gene is TRBJ1-1, the V gene TRBV7-3, with 12 positions matching TRBD1. Germline-derived CDR1 and CDR2 are SGHTA and FQGTGA. The CDR3 sequence is 16 residues long. The V gene end was trimmed by 5 bases and the J gene end by 5 bases; junction bases not matched to a gene: 9. CDR3 residues: CASSSRDRGRGTEAFF. The CDR3 region has the DNA TGTGCCAGCAGCAGCCGGGACAGGGGGCGCGGAACTGAAGCTTTCTTT.

The genes are TRBV9 and TRBJ1-2; D might be TRBD1 (6 bases). In germline, CDR1 is SGDLS, CDR2 YYNGEE. The V end lost 4 bases, the J end lost 7 bases, and 26 bases lay between the germline ends. The length of the CDR3 is 17 residues. CDR3 nucleotides: TGTGCCAGCAGCCCAGTGGAGCGGAGGGAGGGGGAGTTTGGCTACACCTTC. This encodes CASSPVERREGEFGYTF.